A single sample gave rise to the 29 T cell receptor beta chains below, sequenced in a study of human T cells and chemical hapten exposure (dated by TCRdb to the early 2020s). Preparation of the library involved RACE. Instrument on record: NextSeq 500. TCRdb took the public reads, trimmed them with fastp at Q25, ran MiXCR for clone calling and kept in-frame beta chains. Rows are unified per CDR3 protein, each entry keeping the most common DNA and genes. In this sample the table shows 300,000 to 400,000 distinct CDR3 sequences, approximately 5% of which occur a single time. About 2.5% of the sample lies in the top ten. The sample's time point, from its label and the paper: pre-sensitization, week 0. The treatment or condition tag for this specimen amounts to: therapeutic diphenylcyclopropenone sensitization with weekly scalp DPC. The sequences come from whole blood, collected in connection with sensitization to the hapten diphenylcyclopropenone (DPC). These receptor sequences come from a woman between 50 and 59 years old with alopecia areata. Some clones in this sample may be carry-over from other donors' samples.

The CDR3 coding sequence is TGCGCCAGCAGCCCCTTTGAGGAAACCGGGGAGCTGTTTTTT. The encoded protein is CASSPFEETGELFF. The V call is TRBV5-1, the J call TRBJ2-2; unclear D gene. V lost 4 bases to trimming and J lost 5 bases, with 12 bases between them. Per germline, CDR1 SGHRS and CDR2 YFSETQ. The CDR3 has 14 residues.

Ten or more counts support this clonotype. The chain is built from TRBV4-2 and TRBJ1-4, with D unclear. CDR3 length: 14 residues. V lost 2 bases, J lost 2 bases, and 6 bases lay in between. Germline V gives CDR1 LGHNA, CDR2 YNFKEQ. For the CDR3, the DNA is TGTGCCAGCAGCCAACCGGGGACTAATGAAAAACTGTTTTTT. Translated: CASSQPGTNEKLFF.

This clonotype was detected only a few times. CDR3 nucleotide sequence: TGCAGTGCTAGTCCCCGCTCCTACGAGCAGTACTTC. It codes for CSASPRSYEQYF. The chain is built from TRBV20-1 and TRBJ2-7; D is undetermined. The CDR3 has 12 residues. Germline-derived CDR1 and CDR2 are DFQATT and SNEGSKA (reference sequence). The ends were cut back, 3 bases at V and 0 bases at J, with 6 bases in the middle.

This clonotype was seen at least ten times. V is TRBV5-4 and J is TRBJ2-4, with 14 bases that match TRBD2. V was clipped by 4 bases and J by 8 bases; unmatched bases: 5. This CDR3 is 15 amino acids long. Germline CDR1 reads SGHNT; CDR2 reads YYREEE (reference sequence). CDR3 loop: CASSPGTSGGDIQYF. The DNA for the CDR3 is TGTGCCAGCAGCCCGGGGACTAGCGGGGGTGACATTCAGTACTTC.

This clonotype appeared a few times. This chain joins TRBV5-1 and TRBJ1-5; 8 nucleotides agree with TRBD1. The CDR3 consists of 15 residues. The germline gives CDR1 SGHRS, CDR2 YFSETQ. V shed 2 bases and J 4 bases; nucleotides not matched to a gene: 5. CDR3 coding DNA: TGCGCCAGCAGCTTTGACCAGGGGGCGAATCAGCCCCAGCATTTT. Protein sequence: CASSFDQGANQPQHF.

This clonotype was detected ten times or more. The chain links TRBV28 to TRBJ2-3, with 7 bases lining up with TRBD1. The CDR3 consists of 14 residues. CDR1 is MDHEN and CDR2 is SYDVKM in the germline V gene. V was pared by 1 base and J by 10 bases, with 8 bases of the junction left unmatched. In DNA form, the CDR3 reads TGTGCCAGCAGTTTATTGTGGACAGGTCCGTCGCAGTATTTT. Its translation is CASSLLWTGPSQYF.

In its sample, this clonotype was seen many times. J is TRBJ2-1 and V is TRBV7-8; 16 nucleotides align to TRBD2. Germline-derived CDR1 and CDR2 are SGHVS and FQNEAQ. After removal of 3 bases from V and 5 bases from J, the junction contained 4 bases not matched to a gene. This CDR3 comprises 17 residues. The CDR3, as DNA: TGTGCCAGCAGCTTGGGGACTAGCGGGGGGGCGAACAATGAGCAGTTCTTC. Residues: CASSLGTSGGANNEQFF.

V usage is TRBV20-1 and J usage is TRBJ2-3, with 10 nucleotides matching TRBD2. CDR3 length equals 15 residues. The germline gives CDR1 DFQATT, CDR2 SNEGSKA (reference sequence). V lost 6 bases and J lost 5; bases outside the gene matches: 11. This chain's CDR3 is CSAESGGGLGDTQYF. The CDR3 DNA reads as TGCAGTGCGGAAAGCGGGGGGGGCCTGGGAGATACGCAGTATTTT.

This clonotype was seen at least ten times. V gene TRBV12-3 or TRBV12-4 combines with J gene TRBJ1-5; D may be TRBD1 (5 bases). The CDR3 runs to 14 residues. Trimming took off 6 bases at V and 3 bases at J, with 12 bases between the two ends. CDR3 in DNA: TGTGCCAGCAGCCCCCGGGACGCCAATCAGCCCCAGCATTTT. Translation gives CASSPRDANQPQHF.

In this sample, this clonotype turned up a few times. This sequence joins TRBV10-2 and TRBJ2-3, with 13 bases identical to TRBD2. Trimming at V came to 1 base and at J to 6 bases, leaving 4 bases not matched to a gene. The CDR3 has 16 amino acids. Germline CDR1 reads WSHSY; CDR2 reads SAAADI. The CDR3 bases are TGCGCCAGCAGTGAGTTAGGACTAGCGGGGGTGGATACGCAGTATTTT. Protein: CASSELGLAGVDTQYF.

The CDR3 coding sequence is TGCGCCAGCAGCACCCCGACGAGCTCCTACGAGCAGTACTTC. Protein sequence: CASSTPTSSYEQYF. The rearrangement joins TRBV5-1 to TRBJ2-7; D gene ambiguous. This CDR3 contains 14 residues. V lost 4 bases to trimming and J lost 0 bases, with 11 bases between them. Per germline, CDR1 SGHRS and CDR2 YFSETQ.

This clonotype has only a few counts. The chain has TRBV28 and TRBJ2-3, with D possibly being TRBD2 (6 bases). Germline CDR1 reads MDHEN; CDR2 reads SYDVKM. The CDR3 contains 14 residues. V shed 7 bases and J shed 6 bases, with 17 bases lying between them. DNA of the CDR3: TGTGCCAGCAAAGAGCTCCGGGGGAGGGATACGCAGTATTTT. Translating it yields CASKELRGRDTQYF.

This clonotype was seen repeatedly, ten times or more. The rearrangement joins TRBV2 to TRBJ2-1; D possibly corresponds to TRBD1 (6 bases). CDR3 size: 12 residues. The V gene lost 5 bases and the J gene lost 9 bases, with 11 bases spanning the gap. CDR1 and CDR2 from the germline V gene are SNHLY and FYNNEI. This CDR3 is CASSYRDGEQFF. In DNA form, the CDR3 reads TGTGCCAGCAGTTACAGGGACGGTGAGCAGTTCTTC.

This clonotype turned up a few times. The rearrangement joins TRBV19 to TRBJ2-5; D ambiguous. The germline gives CDR1 LNHDA, CDR2 SQIVND (reference sequence). The CDR3 loop spans 14 amino acids. V was shortened by 5 bases and J by 2 bases, with 12 bases between the two germline ends. The CDR3 reads CASSPQAFQETQYF. The CDR3 nucleotides read TGTGCCAGTAGTCCCCAGGCCTTTCAAGAGACCCAGTACTTC.

At least ten counts were recorded for this clonotype. V gene TRBV21-1 combines with J gene TRBJ1-2; the table's D call, TRBD1, was not checked against the DNA. TRBV21-1 constitutes a pseudogene. The CDR3 spans 14 residues. The CDR3, as DNA: TGTGCCAGCAGCAAAATGGACATGTTTCAAAGCTACACCTTC. Its protein product is CASSKMDMFQSYTF.

This clonotype was observed many times. The chain joins TRBV7-2 to TRBJ2-1; D is uncertain. The CDR3 runs 13 residues. The V end lost 2 bases, the J end lost 5 bases, and 7 bases lay between the germline ends. Germline assignment: CDR1 SGHTA and CDR2 FQGNSA. The DNA of the CDR3 is TGTGCCAGCAGCTTAAATTACCACAATGAGCAGTTCTTC. It is translated as CASSLNYHNEQFF.

This clonotype was counted ten times or more. This sequence joins TRBV18 and TRBJ2-7, with a weak D call TRBD1 (6 bases). V dropped 0 bases and J dropped 0 bases, with 12 bases sitting between them. There are 16 residues in the CDR3. Germline loops: CDR1 KGHSH, CDR2 LQKENI. This CDR3 is CASSPPTGHDSYEQYF. The CDR3, as DNA: TGTGCCAGCTCACCACCCACGGGACACGACTCCTACGAGCAGTACTTC.

The rearrangement links TRBV29-1 to TRBJ2-3, with a possible D match to TRBD1 (6 bases). Deletions cut 4 bases from V and 2 bases from J, with 13 bases between. There are 14 residues in the CDR3. From germline, CDR1 is SQVTM and CDR2 ANQGSEA. The CDR3 region is CSVGRDTYTDTQYF. The CDR3 DNA reads as TGCAGCGTTGGAAGGGACACCTACACAGATACGCAGTATTTT.

The CDR3, as DNA: TGTGCCAGTAGTATAGCGGGAGGGCGCAATGAGCAGTTCTTC. Its protein product is CASSIAGGRNEQFF. The chain links TRBV19 to TRBJ2-1, with 8 bases aligning to TRBD2. Germline loops: CDR1 LNHDA, CDR2 SQIVND (reference sequence). This CDR3 has 14 amino acids. J lost 6 bases, V lost 1 base, and 2 bases had no gene match.

This clonotype was seen at least ten times. This chain joins TRBV7-2 and TRBJ2-2, with D tentatively TRBD2 (6 bases). The CDR3 spans 12 residues. Per the germline V gene, CDR1 is SGHTA and CDR2 is FQGNSA. Trimming removed 1 base from V and 10 bases from J, with 7 bases in between. In DNA form, the CDR3 reads TGTGCCAGCAGCTTAGGGGGGGAGGAGCTGTTTTTT. It translates to CASSLGGEELFF.

CDR3 nucleotides: TGTGCCAGCAGTTACGGGAGGGAGGCTTTTGAAGCTTTCTTT. This encodes CASSYGREAFEAFF. The V and J genes are TRBV6-5 and TRBJ1-1; no firm D call. Trimming removed 2 bases at V and 7 bases at J, with 14 bases between. Germline V gene sequence: CDR1 MNHEY, CDR2 SVGAGI. The CDR3 sequence is 14 residues long.

This clonotype appeared many times. Germline is not matched at one junction end, which may reflect a read error. The chain joins TRBV12-3 or TRBV12-4 to TRBJ1-1, with D unresolved. The CDR3 contains 13 residues. In DNA, the CDR3 is TGCGCCAGCAGCCTGTCGACGAACACTGAAGCTTTCTTT. Translated, it gives CASSLSTNTEAFF.

The CDR3 region is CASSYRTGTDRNTIYF. Here the CDR3 DNA reads TGTGCCAGCAGTTATAGAACCGGGACAGACCGAAACACCATATATTTT. This chain uses TRBV28 with TRBJ1-3; 7 bases fit TRBD1. Germline CDR1 MDHEN, CDR2 SYDVKM. Trimming took 4 bases from V and 5 from J; bases not matched to a gene: 11. The CDR3 has 16 amino acids.

This clonotype was counted at least ten times. The chain employs TRBV3-1 and TRBJ2-3; D perhaps matches TRBD1 (6 bases). In germline, CDR1 is LGHDT, CDR2 YNNKEL (reference sequence). V lost 8 bases and J 4 bases, leaving 16 bases between the germline ends. The CDR3 loop spans 14 amino acids. For the CDR3, the DNA is TGTGCCAGCGGAGGTACAGGGACACCAGATACGCAGTATTTT. The encoded protein is CASGGTGTPDTQYF.

The chain links TRBV6-2 or TRBV6-3 to TRBJ1-5; TRBD1 is a possible D gene (6 bases). There are 15 residues in the CDR3. Germline V gene lookup returns CDR1 MNHEY and CDR2 SVGEGT. The V and J ends lost 5 bases and 7 bases respectively, with 18 bases between them. CDR3 nucleotides: TGTGCCAGCAGTAATAACATACTGGACAGCCAGCCCCAGCATTTT. As protein: CASSNNILDSQPQHF.

This clonotype appeared a few times. This chain connects TRBV7-2 to TRBJ1-2, with no clear D. V was trimmed by 5 bases and J by 2 bases, leaving 6 bases between them. The CDR3 loop spans 12 amino acids. Germline V gene sequence: CDR1 SGHTA, CDR2 FQGNSA. The CDR3 DNA reads as TGTGCCAGCAGCACCGACAACTATGGCTACACCTTC. Translation gives CASSTDNYGYTF.

This clonotype has at least ten counts. This chain links TRBV7-8 with TRBJ2-7; 7 bases line up with TRBD2. J was trimmed by 0 bases and V by 1 base; bases with no gene match: 3. CDR3 length: 15 amino acids. CDR1 and CDR2 from the germline V gene are SGHVS and FQNEAQ. Here the CDR3 reads CASSLGRTSSYEQYF. CDR3 sequence (DNA): TGTGCCAGCAGCTTAGGGCGGACTAGCTCCTACGAGCAGTACTTC.

This clonotype was recorded many times. The rearrangement links TRBV20-1 to TRBJ2-7; 7 bases match TRBD1. CDR1 and CDR2 from the germline V gene are DFQATT and SNEGSKA (reference sequence). The CDR3 runs to 12 residues. V trimming: 2 bases; J trimming: 10 bases; junction bases outside the gene matches: 8. CDR3 DNA sequence: TGCAGTGCTAGATCAGGACAGGCCGCTCAGTACTTC. Its translation is CSARSGQAAQYF.

This clonotype showed up just a few times. The junction departs from germline at one end; a sequencing error may be responsible. The chain employs TRBV3-1 and TRBJ2-3; D gene uncertain. This CDR3 is built from 13 residues. Germline values: CDR1 LGHDT, CDR2 YNNKEL (reference sequence). CDR3 in DNA: TGTGCCAGCAGCCCCTCTAACACAGATACGCTGTATTTT. It specifies CASSPSNTDTLYF.